This T cell receptor (beta chain) was identified in a study of T-cell memory formation after mild COVID-19. Study findings and constraints: Shrinking CD4+ clones were chiefly CM and EM; CD8+ ones were chiefly EMRA. Pre-infection memory showed some responding clones, and this suggested that cross-reactive memory joined.

The germline V and J ends were trimmed by 5 bases and 7 bases, with 12 bases remaining between them. CDR1 is SGHDN and CDR2 is FVKESK in the germline V gene. The CDR3 runs to 13 residues. TCRdb itself ran the 5' RACE reads through MiXCR, one entry per CDR3 protein. The repertoire has 250,000 to 350,000 distinct CDR3 sequences, approximately 16% of them found once; the top ten carry about a fifth. There are a few counts of this clonotype. Its antigen is as yet unknown. Material for sequencing was PBMCs or a T cell subset sorted from them (not recorded which). This clonotype was sampled from a man aged 18 to 29 who had mild COVID-19 (a few samples of this study predate the infection). Cell type and time point are not known. This sequence joins TRBV14 and TRBJ2-1, with D maybe TRBD1 (5 bases). DNA of the CDR3: TGTGCCAGCAGCAATCAGGGTCGGAATGAGCAGTTCTTC. Residues: CASSNQGRNEQFF.